These T cell receptor beta chains were read from a single sample in a study of blood T cells in healthy people across ages. A single record per CDR3 protein comes from TCRdb applying MiXCR to the 5' RACE reads. The sample lists over a million distinct CDR3 sequences; around 59% were seen once. The sequencing sample was made of blood. The receptors were sampled from a man in his late teens or twenties in good health. Each CDR3 is given with its conserved first and last residue. Fields, in order: D gene, J gene, CDR3 length, V gene, clone size, CDR3 protein, CDR3 DNA. A D gene is named only where the DNA matches it firmly. Only part of the rows carry a size: once, few, many, or a class if the clone is expanded.

d_call: TRBD2
j_call: TRBJ2-1
cdr3_length: 15
v_call: TRBV9
clone_size: once
cdr3_aa: CASSRTGGTYNKQFF
cdr3_nt: TGTGCCAGCAGCCGGACGGGGGGGACCTACAATAAGCAGTTCTTC

d_call: NA
j_call: TRBJ2-7
cdr3_length: 15
v_call: TRBV4-3
clone_size: few
cdr3_aa: CASSQARGIDYEQYF
cdr3_nt: TGCGCCAGCAGCCAAGCCAGGGGTATCGATTACGAGCAGTACTTC

d_call: NA
j_call: TRBJ2-2
cdr3_length: 12
v_call: TRBV14
clone_size: NA
cdr3_aa: CASKSVGGELFF
cdr3_nt: TGTGCCAGCAAATCGGTAGGCGGGGAGCTGTTTTTT

d_call: TRBD1
j_call: TRBJ1-1
cdr3_length: 17
v_call: TRBV4-1
clone_size: NA
cdr3_aa: CASSQVSRGTVGVEAFF
cdr3_nt: TGCGCCAGCAGCCAAGTGTCGAGGGGGACAGTAGGTGTTGAAGCTTTCTTT

d_call: NA
j_call: TRBJ2-7
cdr3_length: 15
v_call: TRBV20-1
clone_size: once
cdr3_aa: CSARSGTVASYEQYF
cdr3_nt: TGCAGTGCTAGGTCCGGGACGGTCGCCTCCTACGAGCAGTACTTC

d_call: NA
j_call: TRBJ1-6
cdr3_length: 13
v_call: TRBV3-1
clone_size: NA
cdr3_aa: CASSFRNNSPLHF
cdr3_nt: TGTGCCAGCAGCTTTCGGAATAATTCACCCCTCCACTTT

d_call: NA
j_call: TRBJ2-7
cdr3_length: 13
v_call: TRBV4-3
clone_size: few
cdr3_aa: CASSQAESYEQYF
cdr3_nt: TGCGCCAGCAGCCAAGCGGAGTCCTACGAGCAGTACTTC

d_call: TRBD2
j_call: TRBJ2-1
cdr3_length: 16
v_call: TRBV11-1
clone_size: NA
cdr3_aa: CASSLGAPSGRREQFF
cdr3_nt: TGTGCCAGCAGCTTGGGGGCGCCTAGCGGGAGACGTGAGCAGTTCTTC

d_call: TRBD2
j_call: TRBJ2-3
cdr3_length: 16
v_call: TRBV20-1
clone_size: NA
cdr3_aa: CSASKGLAGDTDTQYF
cdr3_nt: TGCAGTGCCTCCAAAGGACTAGCGGGGGATACTGATACACAGTATTTT

d_call: NA
j_call: TRBJ2-1
cdr3_length: 13
v_call: TRBV4-1
clone_size: NA
cdr3_aa: CASSQFLGHEQFF
cdr3_nt: TGCGCCAGCAGCCAGTTTCTGGGCCATGAGCAGTTCTTC

d_call: NA
j_call: TRBJ1-2
cdr3_length: 14
v_call: TRBV7-9
clone_size: few
cdr3_aa: CASSLEGSPYGYTF
cdr3_nt: TGTGCCAGCAGCTTAGAGGGATCCCCATATGGCTACACCTTC

d_call: NA
j_call: TRBJ1-6
cdr3_length: 15
v_call: TRBV7-2
clone_size: NA
cdr3_aa: CASSSSGTENSLLHF
cdr3_nt: TGTGCCAGCAGCTCCTCGGGGACGGAGAATTCACTCCTCCACTTT

d_call: TRBD1
j_call: TRBJ1-2
cdr3_length: 15
v_call: TRBV20-1
clone_size: few
cdr3_aa: CSAREATGFRGGYTF
cdr3_nt: TGCAGTGCTAGAGAAGCGACAGGGTTTCGAGGAGGCTACACCTTC

d_call: TRBD1
j_call: TRBJ2-3
cdr3_length: 16
v_call: TRBV6-5
clone_size: NA
cdr3_aa: CASSSLWTGILDTQYF
cdr3_nt: TGTGCCAGCAGCTCACTCTGGACAGGGATTCTAGATACGCAGTATTTT

d_call: TRBD2
j_call: TRBJ2-3
cdr3_length: 17
v_call: TRBV5-1
clone_size: NA
cdr3_aa: CASSLGLAGGRTDTQYF
cdr3_nt: TGCGCCAGCAGCTTGGGACTAGCGGGAGGGCGCACAGATACGCAGTATTTT

d_call: TRBD2
j_call: TRBJ2-1
cdr3_length: 16
v_call: TRBV29-1
clone_size: NA
cdr3_aa: CSVDPATSGRGNEQFF
cdr3_nt: TGCAGCGTTGACCCCGCGACTAGCGGGAGAGGTAATGAGCAGTTCTTC

d_call: NA
j_call: TRBJ2-5
cdr3_length: 15
v_call: TRBV2
clone_size: once
cdr3_aa: CASAFNLSPGETQYF
cdr3_nt: TGTGCCAGCGCGTTTAACCTATCCCCAGGGGAGACCCAGTACTTC

d_call: TRBD2
j_call: TRBJ2-1
cdr3_length: 16
v_call: TRBV5-1
clone_size: few
cdr3_aa: CASSFWTSGSYNEQFF
cdr3_nt: TGCGCCAGCAGCTTCTGGACTAGCGGGTCCTACAATGAGCAGTTCTTC

d_call: NA
j_call: TRBJ2-1
cdr3_length: 16
v_call: TRBV21-1
clone_size: NA
cdr3_aa: CASSKEKGQGHNEQFF
cdr3_nt: TGTGCCAGCAGCAAAGAGAAGGGGCAGGGGCACAATGAGCAGTTCTTC

d_call: TRBD2
j_call: TRBJ2-2
cdr3_length: 16
v_call: TRBV5-1
clone_size: NA
cdr3_aa: CASSETSSANTGELFF
cdr3_nt: TGCGCCAGCAGTGAGACTAGCAGCGCTAACACCGGGGAGCTGTTTTTT

d_call: TRBD1
j_call: TRBJ2-2
cdr3_length: 13
v_call: TRBV12-3/TRBV12-4
clone_size: once
cdr3_aa: CASSFAGTGGLFF
cdr3_nt: TGTGCCAGCAGTTTTGCGGGTACAGGGGGGCTGTTTTTT

d_call: TRBD2
j_call: TRBJ2-1
cdr3_length: 17
v_call: TRBV5-1
clone_size: NA
cdr3_aa: CASSLSLGGSLSNEQFF
cdr3_nt: TGCGCCAGCAGCCTCTCGCTGGGCGGGAGTCTGTCCAATGAGCAGTTCTTC